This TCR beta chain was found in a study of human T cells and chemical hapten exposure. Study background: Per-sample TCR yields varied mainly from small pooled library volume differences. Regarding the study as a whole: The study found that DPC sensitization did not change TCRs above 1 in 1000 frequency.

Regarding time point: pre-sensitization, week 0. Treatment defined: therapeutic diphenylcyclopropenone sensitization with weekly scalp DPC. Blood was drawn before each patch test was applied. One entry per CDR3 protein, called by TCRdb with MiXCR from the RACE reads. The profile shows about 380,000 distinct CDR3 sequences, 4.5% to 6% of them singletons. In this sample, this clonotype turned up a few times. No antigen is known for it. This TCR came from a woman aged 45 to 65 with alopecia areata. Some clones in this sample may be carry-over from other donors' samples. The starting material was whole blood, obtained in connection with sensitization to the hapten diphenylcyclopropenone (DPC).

The CDR3, as DNA: TGTGCCAGCAGCGTAGGGCCGGGGCCTACTGAAGCTTTCTTT. Translated: CASSVGPGPTEAFF. V and J are TRBV9 and TRBJ1-1; maybe TRBD1 (5 bases). The CDR3 length is 14 residues. Germline V gene lookup returns CDR1 SGDLS and CDR2 YYNGEE. Trimming stripped 0 bases from V and 5 bases from J, with 11 bases between.